What follows is one T cell receptor beta chain and its context. The antigen remains undetermined. Germline CDR1 is MDHEN and CDR2 is SYDVKM. V trimming: 7 bases; J trimming: 6 bases; junction bases outside the gene matches: 8. The CDR3 totals 15 residues. Splitting of CD4+ cells produced CD45RA+ naive and CD45RA-negative memory subsets. The sample belongs to a study of shared clonotypes between healthy human individuals. Study-wide results and limits: Sharing across several donors was seen in 4% to 6.5% of naive CD4 clonotypes. On the whole, naive subsets had larger estimated richness than memory subsets had.

Replicate PCRs for sorted subsets used 200 to 250 ng DNA; this equaled tens of thousands of T cell genomes. The assay was immunoSEQ multiplex PCR, and TCRdb's table has in-frame clones only and misses some. The data hold approximately 980,000 clones, with 76% observed a single time. Sequencing was carried out using memory CD4+ T cells sorted from blood. Subset reported: CD45RA-negative fraction. This chain links TRBV28 with TRBJ1-4; 10 bases match TRBD1. The sequence was collected from a man between 18 and 35 years old in good health. The DNA of the CDR3 is TGTGCCAGCACGGGTGGGGACAGGGGCCATGAAAAACTGTTTTTT. Its protein product is CASTGGDRGHEKLFF.